The source of this TCR beta chain is a study of OX40 agonist ivuxolimab in advanced cancers. Study summary: Patients were approximately 80% male with ages roughly 20 to 90, mean roughly 55.

Using immunoSEQ multiplex PCR, the repertoire was profiled, and TCRdb retains in-frame clones only, with some absent. The repertoire holds fewer than 30,000 clones, with 70% to 90% as singletons. Germline V CDR1 and CDR2: MDHEN, SYDVKM. Trimming took 5 bases from V and 0 from J; bases not matched to a gene: 6. CDR3 size: 16 residues. The chain is built from TRBV28 and TRBJ1-5; TRBD1 agrees at 8 bases. The sequenced sample was CD4+ or CD8+ T cells sorted from blood, obtained in a trial of the OX40 agonist ivuxolimab. This clonotype originated in an adult with an advanced solid tumor such as melanoma, head and neck, liver or kidney cancer. The CDR3 sequence: CASSAQGAFSNQPQHF. CDR3 coding DNA: TGTGCCAGCAGTGCTCAGGGGGCGTTTAGCAATCAGCCCCAGCATTTT.